The rows below give T cell receptor beta chains drawn from one sample of a study of human T cells and chemical hapten exposure. TCRdb independently ran MiXCR on the RACE reads; one entry per CDR3 protein. The profile shows some 380,000 distinct CDR3 sequences, roughly 4.8% of them singletons. Sequencing used whole blood, obtained in connection with sensitization to the hapten diphenylcyclopropenone (DPC). The source is a woman aged 50 to 65 with alopecia areata. Some clones in this sample may be carry-over from other donors' samples. Both conserved end residues are part of each CDR3. The order of the fields is D gene, V gene, clone size, J gene, CDR3 protein, CDR3 DNA. A D gene is named only where the DNA matches it firmly. The size of a clone is reported for some rows only, either as once, few or many, or as a class for expanded clones.

>-|TRBV6-2/TRBV6-3|many|TRBJ1-1
CASSLYHDNTEAFF
TGTGCCAGCAGCCTCTATCATGATAACACTGAAGCTTTCTTT
>-|TRBV6-5|many|TRBJ1-3
CASTTRASGNTIYF
TGTGCCAGCACCACCCGGGCCTCTGGAAACACCATATATTTT
>TRBD1|TRBV6-6|many|TRBJ1-4
CASSLSRDRGHNEKLFF
TGTGCCAGCAGTTTGTCCCGGGACAGGGGCCATAATGAAAAACTGTTTTTT
>TRBD1|TRBV7-2|-|TRBJ2-3
CASSRTGGLADTQYF
TGTGCCAGCAGCCGGACAGGGGGATTGGCAGATACGCAGTATTTT
>-|TRBV6-6|many|TRBJ1-6
CASHASSYNSPLHF
TGTGCCAGCCACGCGAGCTCCTATAATTCACCCCTCCACTTT
>-|TRBV20-1|-|TRBJ1-4
CSAGWSNEKLFF
TGCAGTGCAGGTTGGAGTAATGAAAAACTGTTTTTT
>-|TRBV7-8|-|TRBJ1-1
CASSRLDKNTEAFF
TGTGCCAGCAGCCGACTAGACAAGAACACTGAAGCTTTCTTT
>-|TRBV12-3/TRBV12-4|many|TRBJ2-1
CASSTQGNEQFF
TGTGCCAGCAGTACACAGGGCAATGAGCAGTTCTTC
>-|TRBV20-1|-|TRBJ2-5
CSARITGRSQYF
TGCAGTGCTAGAATTACGGGCCGGAGCCAGTACTTC
>-|TRBV18|many|TRBJ1-1
CASSPGGRGTEAFF
TGTGCCAGCTCACCCGGGGGAAGGGGGACTGAAGCTTTCTTT
>-|TRBV5-1|many|TRBJ1-2
CASSFEQGTGYTF
TGCGCCAGCAGCTTCGAACAGGGCACTGGCTACACCTTC
>TRBD1|TRBV27|-|TRBJ1-2
CASSSDRGPPYGYTF
TGTGCCAGCAGTTCGGACAGGGGTCCCCCCTATGGCTACACCTTC
>-|TRBV20-1|many|TRBJ2-1
CSASGSPRLSYNEQFF
TGCAGTGCTAGCGGGAGTCCCCGCCTCTCCTACAATGAGCAGTTCTTC
>-|TRBV30|few|TRBJ1-2
CAWSVNILQSDNYGYTF
TGTGCCTGGAGTGTAAATATCTTACAGAGCGATAACTATGGCTACACCTTC
>-|TRBV10-3|many|TRBJ1-4
CAISDGSWGKLFF
TGTGCCATCAGCGACGGGTCCTGGGGGAAACTGTTTTTT
>TRBD1|TRBV27|few|TRBJ2-7
CASSWGQGVSYEQYF
TGTGCCAGCAGTTGGGGACAGGGGGTCTCCTACGAGCAGTACTTC
>-|TRBV20-1|many|TRBJ2-3
CSAKEASNTDTQYF
TGCAGTGCTAAAGAGGCCAGTAACACAGATACGCAGTATTTT
>TRBD1|TRBV9|many|TRBJ2-7
CASSGPLGQGSYEQYF
TGTGCCAGCAGCGGACCCCTAGGACAGGGCTCCTACGAGCAGTACTTC
>TRBD2|TRBV5-1|-|TRBJ2-3
CASSLEGTSPADTQYF
TGCGCCAGCAGCTTGGAAGGGACTAGCCCCGCAGATACGCAGTATTTT
>TRBD1|TRBV7-2|-|TRBJ1-5
CASSVRQGVYQPQHF
TGTGCCAGCAGCGTCCGACAGGGGGTCTATCAGCCCCAGCATTTT
>TRBD2|TRBV9|many|TRBJ2-1
CASSPTSGGGEQFF
TGTGCCAGCAGCCCAACTAGCGGGGGCGGTGAGCAGTTCTTC
>TRBD1|TRBV28|many|TRBJ2-5
CASSLPTGAETQYF
TGTGCCAGCAGTCTACCTACAGGGGCAGAGACCCAGTACTTC
>-|TRBV20-1|few|TRBJ1-1
CSAPRTGTEAFF
TGCAGTGCACCCCGAACCGGTACTGAAGCTTTCTTT
>-|TRBV6-1|many|TRBJ1-6
CASSSTQTLHF
TGTGCCAGCAGCTCCACCCAGACCCTCCACTTT
>-|TRBV30|-|TRBJ1-3
CAWTFTSGNTIYF
TGTGCCTGGACATTCACTTCTGGAAACACCATATATTTT
>-|TRBV27|many|TRBJ2-1
CASSSHNEQFF
TGTGCCAGCAGTTCCCACAATGAGCAGTTCTTC
>-|TRBV12-3/TRBV12-4|many|TRBJ1-5
CASSISGGNQPQHF
TGTGCCAGCAGTATCAGCGGCGGCAATCAGCCCCAGCATTTT
>TRBD2|TRBV7-6|many|TRBJ2-5
CASTPSGSQETQYF
TGTGCCAGCACCCCTAGCGGGAGCCAAGAGACCCAGTACTTC
>-|TRBV5-4|-|TRBJ1-1
CASSASGTKNTEAFF
TGTGCCAGCAGCGCGTCCGGGACAAAGAACACTGAAGCTTTCTTT
>-|TRBV5-6|many|TRBJ2-2
CASSFWGVNTGELFF
TGTGCCAGCAGCTTTTGGGGTGTGAACACCGGGGAGCTGTTTTTT
>-|TRBV5-5|-|TRBJ1-4
CASSLAVFGGKSEKLFF
TGTGCCAGCAGCTTGGCCGTATTTGGAGGGAAGAGTGAAAAACTGTTTTTT
>TRBD2|TRBV7-9|few|TRBJ2-3
CASSLSSGSADTQYF
TGTGCCAGCAGCTTATCTAGCGGGAGTGCAGATACGCAGTATTTT
>-|TRBV4-1|many|TRBJ2-7
CASSQGRGFEQYF
TGCGCCAGCAGCCAAGGCCGGGGGTTCGAGCAGTACTTC
>-|TRBV20-1|many|TRBJ2-1
CSASGAASSYNEQFF
TGCAGTGCTAGCGGCGCGGCTAGCTCCTACAATGAGCAGTTCTTC
>TRBD2|TRBV10-3|many|TRBJ2-3
CAITAAGEADTQYF
TGTGCCATCACCGCAGCGGGAGAGGCAGATACGCAGTATTTT